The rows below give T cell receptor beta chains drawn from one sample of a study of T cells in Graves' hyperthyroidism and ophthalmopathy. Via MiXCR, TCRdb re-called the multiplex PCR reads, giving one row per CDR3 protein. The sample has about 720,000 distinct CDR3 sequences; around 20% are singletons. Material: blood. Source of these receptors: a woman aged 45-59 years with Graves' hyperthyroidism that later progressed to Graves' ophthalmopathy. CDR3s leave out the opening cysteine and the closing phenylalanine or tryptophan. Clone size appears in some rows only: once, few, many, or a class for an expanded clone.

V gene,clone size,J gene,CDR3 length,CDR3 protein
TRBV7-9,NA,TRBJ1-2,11,ASSFQGNSGYT
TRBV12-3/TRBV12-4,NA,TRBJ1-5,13,ASSLRGSGNQPQH
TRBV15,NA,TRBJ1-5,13,ATSRHSDSNQPQH
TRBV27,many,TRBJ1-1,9,ASGGNTEAF
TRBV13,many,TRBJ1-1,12,ASSLVRLNTEAF
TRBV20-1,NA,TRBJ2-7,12,SAWTASMGYEQY
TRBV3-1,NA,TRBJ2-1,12,ASTPRTTIDEQF
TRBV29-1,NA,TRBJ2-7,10,SVDGTGSEQY
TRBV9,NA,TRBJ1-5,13,ASSVAGGPNQPQH
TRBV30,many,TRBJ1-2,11,AWSGGTAYGYT
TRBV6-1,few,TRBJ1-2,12,ASRETGSSGGYT
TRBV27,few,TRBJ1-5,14,ASSSHRGGGGQPQH
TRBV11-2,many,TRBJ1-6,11,ASTRFYNSPLH
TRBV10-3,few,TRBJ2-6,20,AISESTRTGALRSSGANVLT
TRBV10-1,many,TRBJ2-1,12,ASSWVPERNEQF
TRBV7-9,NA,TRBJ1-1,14,ASSLLPGIMNTEAF